This is a list of T cell receptor beta chains from one sample in a study of blood T cells in healthy people across ages. TCRdb used MiXCR to reprocess the 5' RACE reads, holding one entry per CDR3 protein. The data show approximately 770,000 distinct CDR3 sequences, with over 45% seen just once and roughly 20% held by the top ten. Source material: blood. The receptors originated from a man aged 25-40 years in good health. Each CDR3 is given with its conserved first and last residue.

TRBV10-3	TRBJ1-2	13	CAISENYSVGYTF
TRBV10-1	-	13	CASSGPGLNEQYF
TRBV9	TRBJ2-7	15	CASSPRTSGGNEQYF
TRBV29-1	TRBJ1-4	14	CSVEWAQSNEKLFF
TRBV11-2	TRBJ2-1	17	CASSLALSGGSYNEQFF
TRBV2	TRBJ1-2	12	CASSEDVFGYTF
TRBV7-2	TRBJ2-4	17	CASSLGINPGSMNIQYF
TRBV7-8	TRBJ2-1	13	CASSLSPLGEQFF
TRBV7-2	TRBJ2-6	16	CASRRSSRSGANVLTF
TRBV6-6	TRBJ1-1	13	CASTQQENTEAFF
TRBV4-2	TRBJ2-5	16	CASSPVGTGISETQYF
TRBV10-3	TRBJ2-7	14	CAISATSGKYEQYF
TRBV19	TRBJ1-5	13	CASSIEVNQPQHF
TRBV20-1	TRBJ2-3	16	CSASHNSGGTTDTQYF
TRBV6-2/TRBV6-3	TRBJ2-1	17	CASDKGAYRDTQETQFF
TRBV18	TRBJ1-5	15	CASSPQGASNQPQHF
TRBV7-2	TRBJ2-3	14	CASSPTGARDTQYF
TRBV7-2	TRBJ2-4	15	CASSPPRIAKNIQYF
TRBV7-9	TRBJ2-1	14	CASSLGGGAFEQFF
TRBV15	TRBJ2-4	14	CATSREGQVQEQYF
TRBV28	-	13	CASMGTGDYEQYF
TRBV20-1	TRBJ2-5	13	CSATSRDGGTQYF
TRBV6-5	TRBJ1-1	12	CASTGPNTEAFF
TRBV12-3/TRBV12-4	TRBJ2-3	14	CASSFRGGADTQYF
TRBV7-2	-	11	CASSLGIEQYF